The rows below give T cell receptor beta chains drawn from one sample of a study of human T cells and chemical hapten exposure. TCRdb analysed the RACE reads with MiXCR anew, one entry per CDR3 protein. The table includes about 120,000 distinct CDR3 sequences, approximately 15% detected once. Source: whole blood, taken in connection with sensitization to the hapten diphenylcyclopropenone (DPC). All receptors derive from a woman aged 18-30 years with alopecia areata. Some clones in this sample may be carry-over from other donors' samples. CDR3s include the opening cysteine and the closing phenylalanine or tryptophan. Each record gives: clone size, D gene, V gene, J gene, CDR3 DNA, CDR3 protein. D genes are given only for firm matches. Only some rows state a clone size, as once, few, many or a class for expanded clones.

>.|.|TRBV7-2|TRBJ2-7
TGTGCCAGCAGCTTAGCCTTCGATTCCTGGGAGCAGTACTTC
CASSLAFDSWEQYF
>.|TRBD1|TRBV18|TRBJ1-1
TGTGCCAGCTCACCACGGTCAGGGGACAGCCGGAACACTGAAGCTTTCTTT
CASSPRSGDSRNTEAFF
>.|TRBD1|TRBV4-2|TRBJ2-2
TGTGCCAGCAGCCAAGATTCAGGGGGCGAGACTTCCGGGGAGCTGTTTTTT
CASSQDSGGETSGELFF
>.|TRBD2|TRBV18|TRBJ2-3
TGTGCCAGCTCAAATAAGAACCCCCTAGCGGGGGGGCCTGAAGATACGCAGTATTTT
CASSNKNPLAGGPEDTQYF
>many|TRBD1|TRBV12-5|TRBJ1-1
TGTGCTAGTGGTTCACCCCAGTGGCAGGGGGGCACTGAAGCTTTCTTT
CASGSPQWQGGTEAFF
>many|TRBD2|TRBV7-3|TRBJ2-2
TGTGCCAGCAGCCCCGGACTAGCGTGGACCGGGGAGCTGTTTTTT
CASSPGLAWTGELFF
>few|TRBD2|TRBV7-9|TRBJ2-3
TGTGCCAGCAGCGGTAGCGGGGGGCAGTCAGATACGCAGTATTTT
CASSGSGGQSDTQYF
>.|TRBD1|TRBV6-4|TRBJ1-6
TGTGCCAGCAGGGACAGGGGGAAGGATTCACCCCTCCACTTT
CASRDRGKDSPLHF
>few|.|TRBV4-1|TRBJ1-5
TGCGCCAGCAGCCGGGACTCCTCCGGCCCCCAGCATTTT
CASSRDSSGPQHF
>few|.|TRBV10-3|TRBJ2-7
TGTGCCATCAGTGAGTCGTATCGGCAGGGGTCCTACGAGCAGTACTTC
CAISESYRQGSYEQYF
>.|.|TRBV11-3|TRBJ2-2
TGTGCCAGCAGCTCAACGGCCAAGGGATTCACCGGGGAGCTGTTTTTT
CASSSTAKGFTGELFF
>many|.|TRBV5-4|TRBJ2-3
TGTGCCAGCAGGTTTGGGGGGGCTAGCACAGATACGCAGTATTTT
CASRFGGASTDTQYF
>few|.|TRBV30|TRBJ1-4
TGTGCCTGGAGTGAGGTGGCAACCGATAATGAAAAACTGTTTTTT
CAWSEVATDNEKLFF
>many|.|TRBV6-2/TRBV6-3|TRBJ1-2
TGTGCCAGCAGTTCTCATCTTAACAGGGCAACCGGCTATGGCTACACCTTC
CASSSHLNRATGYGYTF
>.|.|TRBV7-2|TRBJ1-2
TGTGCCAGCAGCTTAGGACGGACAACCCTAGACTTCTTC
CASSLGRTTLDFF
>.|TRBD1|TRBV12-3/TRBV12-4|TRBJ1-2
TGTGCCAGCAGGACCGGGACAGGGTATTATGGCTACACCTTC
CASRTGTGYYGYTF
>.|TRBD1|TRBV7-2|TRBJ2-7
TGTGCCAGCAGTGGACAGGGAATTTACGAGCAGTACTTC
CASSGQGIYEQYF
>many|.|TRBV12-3/TRBV12-4|TRBJ1-4
TGTGCCAGCACGCCTAATGCTAATGAAAAACTGTTTTTT
CASTPNANEKLFF
>many|TRBD2|TRBV12-5|TRBJ2-3
TGTGCTAGTGGGCTGACTAGCGGGGGCCTGGATACGCAGTATTTT
CASGLTSGGLDTQYF
>few|TRBD1|TRBV20-1|TRBJ2-1
TGCAGTGCTAGAGATCACAGGGGGAATGAGCAGTTCTTC
CSARDHRGNEQFF
>few|.|TRBV4-2|TRBJ2-7
TGTGCCAGCAGCCAAGATATAACCCGGGGCTCCTACGAGCAGTACTTC
CASSQDITRGSYEQYF
>many|.|TRBV11-2|TRBJ2-3
TGTGCCAGCAGCTTAGGAGGGGTCACAGATACGCAGTATTTT
CASSLGGVTDTQYF
>many|.|TRBV11-2|TRBJ1-1
TGTGCCAGCAGCCCCGGACACGGGCCGAACACTGAAGCTTTCTTT
CASSPGHGPNTEAFF
>.|.|TRBV6-6|TRBJ1-2
TGTGCCAGCAGTTACTCGTTAGGGGAGAGTGGCTACACCTTC
CASSYSLGESGYTF
>.|TRBD1|TRBV6-1|TRBJ1-4
TGTGCCAGCAGGCAGGGACAGGGAGCAACTAATGAAAAACTGTTTTTT
CASRQGQGATNEKLFF
>few|.|TRBV12-2|TRBJ1-2
TGTGCAAGTCGCTTAGGGACAGGGGAGTCAGTTCGCTATGGCTACACCTTC
CASRLGTGESVRYGYTF
>.|TRBD1|TRBV28|TRBJ2-4
TGTGCCATCACAACAGGGGCCCAAAACATTCAGTACTTC
CAITTGAQNIQYF
>.|.|TRBV11-3|TRBJ2-2
TGTGCCAGCAGCCCCCGGGTGGGGGCAACCGGGGAGCTGTTTTTT
CASSPRVGATGELFF
>.|.|TRBV11-3|TRBJ2-7
TGTGCCAGCAGGTCCGGGTCATACCACTACGAGCAGTACTTC
CASRSGSYHYEQYF
>few|.|TRBV12-3/TRBV12-4|TRBJ2-3
TGTGCCAGCAGTTCACGTCATACGCAGTATTTT
CASSSRHTQYF
>few|.|TRBV11-2|TRBJ1-6
TGTGCCAGCAGCTTAGCAGGACGCCGGGGATCACCCCTCCACTTT
CASSLAGRRGSPLHF
>few|.|TRBV3-1|TRBJ1-1
TGTGCCAGCAGCCAAAGAACGGGACGGAGAGGGAGCACGAACACTGAAGCTTTCTTT
CASSQRTGRRGSTNTEAFF
>.|.|TRBV12-3/TRBV12-4|TRBJ2-3
TGTGCCAGCAGCCCTGGGGCGGGAGATACGCAGTATTTT
CASSPGAGDTQYF
>.|.|TRBV18|TRBJ1-2
TGTGCCAGCTCACCACGGGCAACTAACTATGGCTACACCTTC
CASSPRATNYGYTF
>many|.|TRBV10-2|TRBJ1-1
TGCGCCAGCAAAGCCCAGCCGAACACTGAAGCTTTCTTT
CASKAQPNTEAFF
>.|TRBD2|TRBV29-1|TRBJ2-1
TGCAGCGTCCCCAGTGCGGGGGGGGTCTATGAGCAGTTCTTC
CSVPSAGGVYEQFF
>few|TRBD2|TRBV4-3|TRBJ2-3
TGCGCCAGCAGCCCAAAAAGCGGGGGGCCCACAGATACGCAGTATTTT
CASSPKSGGPTDTQYF
>.|TRBD1|TRBV6-6|TRBJ2-1
TGTGCCAGCTCCCCGCGGGACAGGGGGCGCGGTGAGCAGTTCTTC
CASSPRDRGRGEQFF
>.|.|TRBV13|TRBJ1-1
TGTGCCAGCAGCTTCACGAGAGGAGCTGAAGCTTTCTTT
CASSFTRGAEAFF
>.|.|TRBV7-9|TRBJ2-5
TGTGCCAGCAGCGGAGGCCATCCCGAGACCCAGTACTTC
CASSGGHPETQYF
>.|TRBD1|TRBV7-9|TRBJ2-1
TGTGCCAGCACCCCAATGTCAGGACAGGACTACAATGAGCAGTTCTTC
CASTPMSGQDYNEQFF
>.|.|TRBV7-9|TRBJ2-6
TGTGCCAGCAGCTCCAGGGGACCTGGGGCCAACGTCCTGACTTTC
CASSSRGPGANVLTF
>few|TRBD2|TRBV19|TRBJ2-1
TGTGCCAGTAGTAGAAGCGGGGGGGATTACAATGAGCAGTTCTTC
CASSRSGGDYNEQFF
>many|.|TRBV13|TRBJ2-1
TGTGCCAGCAGCATTGGGGGCGTGTACAATGAGCAGTTCTTC
CASSIGGVYNEQFF
>few|TRBD1|TRBV5-4|TRBJ1-2
TGTGCCAGCAGCTTGTTCGACAGGGGTAACTATGGCTACACCTTC
CASSLFDRGNYGYTF
>few|TRBD2|TRBV29-1|TRBJ2-1
TGCAGCGTCGAACCAGCGGGGGCCTACAATGAGCAGTTCTTC
CSVEPAGAYNEQFF
>.|.|TRBV5-1|TRBJ2-3
TGCGCCAGCAGCTTGGGGATAGCAGATACGCAGTATTTT
CASSLGIADTQYF
>.|TRBD1|TRBV3-1|TRBJ1-2
TGTGCCAGCAGTCAAAGGACGGGACAGGGGGCGAATGGCTACACCTTC
CASSQRTGQGANGYTF
>many|TRBD1|TRBV4-3|TRBJ2-3
TGCGCCAGCAGCCGTAGGACAGGGGACACAGATACGCAGTATTTT
CASSRRTGDTDTQYF
>many|.|TRBV6-2/TRBV6-3|TRBJ1-1
TGTGCCAGCAGTTACGGAGGGAACACTGAAGCTTTCTTT
CASSYGGNTEAFF
>few|.|TRBV6-5|TRBJ2-1
TGTGCCAGCAGTTACGGGGCAGGGGAAGCAATAAATGAGCAGTTCTTC
CASSYGAGEAINEQFF
>many|.|TRBV6-2/TRBV6-3|TRBJ1-1
TGTGCCAGCAGTACCTACTACAGTGGGACTGAAGCTTTCTTT
CASSTYYSGTEAFF